This passage covers 24 T cell receptor beta chains from one sample sequenced in a study of CD8 T cells in Susac syndrome. With random hexamers, reverse transcription was performed on about 0.5 to 1 ug of RNA. TCRdb reprocessed the immunoSEQ multiplex PCR reads via MiXCR and lists one record per CDR3 protein. The data hold some 99,000 distinct CDR3 sequences, with around 94% observed a single time. Sequencing was carried out using CD4+ T cells from PBMCs. Receptors were obtained from a human donor with Susac syndrome.

V usage is TRBV27 and J usage is TRBJ1-1; D is unclear. CDR3 length equals 14 residues. V was cut by 5 bases and J by 8 bases, with 18 bases left in between. In germline, CDR1 is MNHEY, CDR2 SMNVEV (reference sequence). The DNA of the CDR3 is TGTGCCAGCAGTAAGTCCGGGTCCCTCGGCGAAGCTTTCTTT. Translating it yields CASSKSGSLGEAFF.

The rearrangement joins TRBV29-1 to TRBJ2-4; the D is unclear. The CDR3 spans 14 residues. The ends were cut back, 1 base at V and 6 bases at J, with 13 bases in the middle. Germline lookup yields CDR1 SQVTM and CDR2 ANQGSEA. CDR3 sequence (DNA): TGCAGCGTTGAAGTGGGCACCCAAGGAAACATTCAGTACTTC. This translates into CSVEVGTQGNIQYF.

V usage is TRBV4-1 and J usage is TRBJ2-2; the match to TRBD1 covers 8 bases. This CDR3 is built from 15 residues. The germline gives CDR1 MGHRA, CDR2 YSYEKL. J was trimmed by 6 bases and V by 4 bases; bases with no gene match: 7. CDR3 in DNA: TGCGCCAGCAGCCCCGGGGACAGGAAGGCCGGGGAGCTGTTTTTT. It translates to CASSPGDRKAGELFF.

The rearrangement joins TRBV20-1 to TRBJ1-3, with a possible D match to TRBD1 (6 bases). Germline loops: CDR1 DFQATT, CDR2 SNEGSKA (reference sequence). There are 11 residues in the CDR3. Trimming removed 6 bases at V and 3 bases at J, with 6 bases between. CDR3 loop: CSAGGGNTIYF. The DNA of the CDR3 is TGCAGTGCAGGGGGTGGAAACACCATATATTTT.

This chain links TRBV6-6 with TRBJ2-6; D remains ambiguous. The length of the CDR3 is 15 residues. V lost 2 bases and J 2 bases, leaving 7 bases between the germline ends. Germline loops: CDR1 MNHNY, CDR2 SVGAGI (reference sequence). The CDR3 DNA follows: TGTGCCAGCAGTTACCGCCAGCCTGGGGCCAACGTCCTGACTTTC. Its translation is CASSYRQPGANVLTF.

J is TRBJ2-4 and V is TRBV14; D remains ambiguous. Germline CDR1 reads SGHDN; CDR2 reads FVKESK. Trimming stripped 8 bases from V and 0 bases from J, with 8 bases between. This CDR3 is 13 amino acids long. CDR3 nucleotide sequence: TGTGCCAGCTCAGACCTAGCCAAAAACATTCAGTACTTC. Protein: CASSDLAKNIQYF.

This chain uses TRBV20-1 with TRBJ2-5; 9 bases are a match to TRBD1. The J segment lost 1 base and the V segment lost 1 base, leaving 16 bases of the junction unmatched. Germline CDR1 reads DFQATT; CDR2 reads SNEGSKA (reference sequence). This CDR3 has 19 residues. The CDR3, as DNA: TGCAGTGCTAGAGGTGGGGCGGGAACAGGGGGCGAATCCCAAGAGACCCAGTACTTC. It codes for CSARGGAGTGGESQETQYF.

The chain couples TRBV9 to TRBJ1-1; D is uncertain. This CDR3 is built from 13 residues. V was trimmed by 3 bases and J by 10 bases, leaving 16 bases between them. The germline V gene has CDR1 SGDLS and CDR2 YYNGEE. CDR3 residues: CASSEGLFTLAFF. CDR3 DNA: TGTGCCAGCAGCGAGGGCCTGTTCACCTTAGCTTTCTTT.

The V gene is TRBV30, the J gene TRBJ2-6; possibly TRBD1 for D (5 bases). V was pared by 3 bases and J by 0 bases, with 9 bases between. The CDR3 sequence is 15 residues long. Germline CDR1 GTSNPN, CDR2 SVGIG (reference sequence). The CDR3 coding sequence is TGTGCCTGGAGCCAGGGTACCTCTGGGGCCAACGTCCTGACTTTC. As protein: CAWSQGTSGANVLTF.

This sequence joins TRBV3-1 and TRBJ2-1; TRBD2 matches 10 bases. Germline V CDR1 and CDR2: LGHDT, YNNKEL (reference sequence). The V and J ends lost 6 bases and 4 bases, in that order; junction bases with no gene match: 9. The CDR3 contains 16 residues. CDR3 residues: CASRHHSGGFYNEQFF. In nucleotides, the CDR3 is TGTGCCAGCAGGCACCATAGCGGGGGGTTTTACAATGAGCAGTTCTTC.

The chain joins TRBV7-6 to TRBJ2-1; D is unresolved. From germline, CDR1 is SGHVS and CDR2 FNYEAQ. There are 11 residues in the CDR3. Trimming stripped 5 bases from V and 9 bases from J, with 8 bases between. The CDR3 DNA is TGTGCCAGCAGCGGAGTGGCTGAGCAGTTCTTC. It encodes CASSGVAEQFF.

The rearrangement joins TRBV6-4 to TRBJ2-1; 7 bases are shared with TRBD1. There are 15 residues in the CDR3. Germline V gene lookup returns CDR1 MRHNA and CDR2 SNTAGT. V shed 7 bases and J 3 bases; nucleotides not matched to a gene: 9. For the CDR3, the DNA is TGTGCCAGCATAGAACCGGGACAGTTCTACAATGAGCAGTTCTTC. Translating gives CASIEPGQFYNEQFF.

The rearrangement uses TRBV12-3 or TRBV12-4 and TRBJ1-6; 8 positions agree with TRBD1. CDR3 size: 16 residues. V was clipped by 2 bases and J by 7 bases; unmatched bases: 7. Written as DNA, the CDR3 is TGTGCCAGCAGTTTAATTGGGGGGGACAGGAATTCACCCCTCCACTTT. It specifies CASSLIGGDRNSPLHF.

CDR3 nucleotide sequence: TGTGCCAGCAGCCATGGAGGGGGCAATCAGCCCCAGCATTTT. This sequence encodes CASSHGGGNQPQHF. The genes are TRBV6-5 and TRBJ1-5; the D gene is possibly TRBD1 (5 bases). Trimming left V 6 bases short and J 2 bases short, with 11 bases between. CDR1 is MNHEY and CDR2 is SVGAGI in the germline V gene. The CDR3 runs to 14 residues.

The genes are TRBV30 and TRBJ1-6; D unresolved. The CDR3 runs to 19 residues. Germline V gives CDR1 GTSNPN, CDR2 SVGIG (reference sequence). Trimming removed 0 bases at V and 0 bases at J, with 18 bases between. CDR3 bases: TGTGCCTGGAGTGTCCCGACTCCCTTCACCAGCTCCTATAATTCACCCCTCCACTTT. This encodes CAWSVPTPFTSSYNSPLHF.

The chain recombines TRBV7-9 with TRBJ2-7; 7 nucleotides match TRBD1. This CDR3 is 15 amino acids long. V shed 5 bases and J 2 bases; nucleotides not matched to a gene: 9. Germline loops: CDR1 SEHNR, CDR2 FQNEAQ (reference sequence). The CDR3 is CASSRVGDRPYEQYF. CDR3 nucleotide sequence: TGTGCCAGCAGCCGAGTAGGGGACAGACCCTACGAGCAGTACTTC.

The chain joins TRBV5-4 to TRBJ1-1; no clear D. V gave up 3 bases and J gave up 1 base, with 4 bases separating them. Germline assignment: CDR1 SGHNT and CDR2 YYREEE (reference sequence). This CDR3 is 12 amino acids long. In DNA, the CDR3 is TGTGCCAGCAGCTCCAGGAACACTGAAGCTTTCTTT. Its translation is CASSSRNTEAFF.

The chain is built from TRBV18 and TRBJ2-5, with D uncertain. The CDR3 spans 14 residues. Germline CDR1 reads KGHSH; CDR2 reads LQKENI. Trimming left V 4 bases short and J 3 bases short, with 12 bases between. The CDR3 DNA reads as TGTGCCAGCTCACTTGCGGACGTCAAAGAGACCCAGTACTTC. This sequence encodes CASSLADVKETQYF. The variable domain in full, with the rest retrieved from reference TRBV18 and TRBJ2-5, is NAGVMQNPRHLVRRRGQEARLRCSPMKGHSHVYWYRQLPEEGLKFMVYLQKENIIDESGMPKERFSAEFPKEGPSILRIQQVVRGDSAAYFCASSLADVKETQYFGPGTRLLVL.

V and J are TRBV12-3 or TRBV12-4 and TRBJ2-3, with 8 nucleotides matching TRBD1. The CDR3 covers 16 residues. V shed 5 bases and J 5 bases; nucleotides not matched to a gene: 12. The CDR3 sequence: CASSLLQGGLGDTQYF. The CDR3 nucleotides read TGTGCCAGCAGTCTCTTACAGGGGGGCTTGGGAGATACGCAGTATTTT.

The DNA of the CDR3 is TGCAGTGCTGTAGGGGTTTCTGGAAACACCATATATTTT. Translation gives CSAVGVSGNTIYF. The rearrangement uses TRBV20-1 and TRBJ1-3, with TRBD1 as a possible D gene (5 bases). Looked up from germline, CDR1 is DFQATT and CDR2 is SNEGSKA (reference sequence). The V end was cut by 5 bases, the J end by 1 base, with 9 bases between. This CDR3 region has 13 residues.

J is TRBJ2-3 and V is TRBV9; 14 bases fit TRBD2. The CDR3 sequence is 17 residues long. Germline assignment: CDR1 SGDLS and CDR2 YYNGEE. V trimming: 3 bases; J trimming: 5 bases; junction bases outside the gene matches: 8. The CDR3 nucleotides are TGTGCCAGCAGCGCCTCGACTAGCGGGGGGGCAAAAGATACGCAGTATTTT. It specifies CASSASTSGGAKDTQYF.

The chain uses TRBV2 and TRBJ1-6; D is uncertain. V lost 8 bases and J 17 bases, leaving 16 bases between the germline ends. This CDR3 has 11 amino acids. CDR1 is SNHLY and CDR2 is FYNNEI in the germline V gene. Here the CDR3 reads CASRARTSFHF. The CDR3 nucleotides read TGTGCCAGCCGGGCCAGAACCTCGTTCCACTTT.

The chain employs TRBV24-1 and TRBJ2-1, with 10 bases that match TRBD1. Germline trimming cut 4 bases from V and 6 bases from J; bases unmatched to any gene: 2. Germline V gene lookup returns CDR1 KGHDR and CDR2 SFDVKD. The CDR3 extends over 14 amino acids. The CDR3 loop is CATSERTGGNEQFF. Written as DNA, the CDR3 is TGTGCCACCAGTGAGAGGACAGGGGGCAATGAGCAGTTCTTC.

V gene TRBV20-1 combines with J gene TRBJ2-1, with 10 bases that match TRBD2. The germline V gene has CDR1 DFQATT and CDR2 SNEGSKA (reference sequence). V shed 6 bases and J 3 bases; nucleotides not matched to a gene: 11. CDR3 length: 16 residues. CDR3 coding DNA: TGCAGTGCGGCTCCGGGACTAGCGTTGGACTACAATGAGCAGTTCTTC. Its translation is CSAAPGLALDYNEQFF.